The present T cell receptor beta chain was sequenced within a study of blood T cell repertoires in COVID-19. Study-level background: Both acute and convalescent COVID-19 samples were obtained from the United States, Italy and Spain. Sources were T cells, B-cell-depleted T cells, or PBMCs; the material itself was cDNA or gDNA.

Looked up from germline, CDR1 is SGHTA and CDR2 is FQGNSA. The V gene lost 1 base and the J gene lost 0 bases, with 10 bases spanning the gap. The CDR3 has 15 residues. The authors' processing: Reference gene primer amplification gave nucleated cell count estimates. This table comes from immunoSEQ multiplex PCR, and its TCRdb copy is limited to in-frame clones, with some not included. For V, J and clone size, that table is used; D and trimming come from the DNA. The table records around 61,000 clones, 85% to 90% of them present only once. The origin of this receptor is a man aged 50-60 years with active COVID-19. The sequencing input was peripheral blood. The chain employs TRBV7-2 and TRBJ2-7; D uncertain. CDR3 in DNA: TGTGCCAGCAGCTTAGGCGGCCTAGACTCCTACGAGCAGTACTTC. Translation gives CASSLGGLDSYEQYF.